The entry below gives a single TCR beta chain sequence along with its context. This table comes from immunoSEQ multiplex PCR, and its TCRdb copy is limited to in-frame clones, with some not included. This table holds tens of thousands of clones, about 95% found once. The CDR3 length is 16 residues. Germline CDR1 and CDR2: SNHLY and FYNNEI. V was cut by 6 bases and J by 0 bases, with 16 bases left in between. These data are taken from a study of T cell changes during pregnancy in multiple sclerosis. The V and J genes are TRBV2 and TRBJ2-3; D not certain. Sequencing was performed on CD8+ T cells from peripheral blood mononuclear cells, taken after pregnancy. This TCR was sampled from a female donor with multiple sclerosis, enrolled in a pregnancy study. The CDR3 region is CASRVVSVTSTDTQYF. In DNA, the CDR3 is TGTGCCAGCAGGGTGGTCTCTGTAACTAGCACAGATACGCAGTATTTT.